This T cell receptor beta chain was recorded in a study of blood T cell repertoires in COVID-19. The overall study: The United States, Italy and Spain were the sources of the acute and convalescent COVID-19 samples. The analysed material was cDNA or gDNA that came from T cells, B-cell-depleted T cells, or PBMCs.

Trimming cost V 2 bases and J 7 bases; bases outside gene matches: 7. Germline V lookup: CDR1 LGHDT, CDR2 YNNKEL (reference sequence). The CDR3 covers 16 residues. In the original workflow: Researchers report that nucleated cell counts were estimated from reference gene primer amplification. Libraries were prepared by immunoSEQ multiplex PCR; TCRdb keeps only in-frame clonotypes and omits some of them. From that table come the V and J calls and clone size; the DNA was used to work out D and trimming. The sample lists 250,000 to 350,000 clones; around 90% were seen once. The clonotype originates from a woman aged 45-65 years who had recovered from COVID-19. The sample consisted of peripheral blood. The rearrangement uses TRBV3-1 (or the pseudogene TRBV3-2) and TRBJ2-3, with 12 bases identical to TRBD1. DNA for the CDR3: TGTGCCAGCAGCCAAACCGGGACAGGGGGCTTTTATACGCAGTATTTT. Its protein product is CASSQTGTGGFYTQYF.